These 26 T cell receptor beta chains came from one sample sequenced in a study of T-cell reconstitution after alpha-beta-depleted transplantation in children. Unique molecular identifiers were incorporated into the prepared TCRbeta library. TCRdb called the PCR reads again in MiXCR, with one record for every CDR3 protein. This sample has thousands of distinct CDR3 sequences; about 10% occur once, and the top ten carry more than 20%. The input for sequencing was PBMCs, mostly from graft donor cells, taken 180 days after TCRalphabeta/CD19-depleted stem cell transplant. Receptors were obtained from a child under two years old who had a stem cell transplant for acute myeloid leukemia, so the T cells may come from the graft donor.

This clonotype was picked up many times. CDR3 residues: CASIHGQGWTDTQYF. For the CDR3, the DNA is TGTGCCAGCATCCACGGACAGGGTTGGACAGATACGCAGTATTTT. The chain recombines TRBV6-1 with TRBJ2-3; 8 nucleotides align to TRBD1. The germline V gene has CDR1 MNHNS and CDR2 SASEGT. After removal of 7 bases from V and 3 bases from J, the junction contained 9 bases not matched to a gene. The CDR3 runs 15 residues.

By frequency in the sample, this clonotype is large (0.1 to 1%). V and J are TRBV29-1 and TRBJ2-4; possibly TRBD1 for D (7 bases). Looked up from germline, CDR1 is SQVTM and CDR2 is ANQGSEA. The CDR3 length is 19 residues. The ends were cut back, 5 bases at V and 0 bases at J, with 26 bases in the middle. As DNA, the CDR3 is TGCAGCGTTAAAACAGGGGTTGAGGATATCGGGAGAGCCAAAAACATTCAGTACTTC. Encoded protein: CSVKTGVEDIGRAKNIQYF.

By sample share, this clonotype is medium-sized. The rearrangement joins TRBV5-4 to TRBJ2-1, with 8 bases matching TRBD2. Germline CDR1 reads SGHNT; CDR2 reads YYREEE (reference sequence). Trimming took 4 bases from V and 7 from J; bases not matched to a gene: 13. The CDR3 consists of 16 residues. The CDR3 DNA reads as TGTGCCAGCAGCGTGAACCGGGAGGGCCGTAGGAATGAGCAGTTCTTC. Its protein product is CASSVNREGRRNEQFF. The whole variable domain, filled in from reference TRBV5-4 and TRBJ2-1, reads ETGVTQSPTHLIKTRGQQVTLRCSSQSGHNTVSWYQQALGQGPQFIFQYYREEENGRGNFPPRFSGLQFPNYSSELNVNALELDDSALYLCASSVNREGRRNEQFFGPGTRLTVL.

This clonotype was counted at least ten times. The chain recombines TRBV11-3 with TRBJ2-5, with D possibly being TRBD1 (6 bases). The CDR3 extends over 13 amino acids. The V end lost 2 bases, the J end lost 5 bases, and 9 bases lay between the germline ends. CDR1 is SGHNT and CDR2 is YENEEA in the germline V gene. The chain's CDR3 is CASSLRTAETQYF. The CDR3 DNA sequence: TGTGCCAGCAGCTTACGGACAGCTGAGACCCAGTACTTC. The variable domain in full, with the rest retrieved from reference TRBV11-3 and TRBJ2-5, is EAGVVQSPRYKIIEKKQPVAFWCNPISGHNTLYWYLQNLGQGPELLIRYENEEAVDDSQLPKDRFSAERLKGVDSTLKIQPAELGDSAVYLCASSLRTAETQYFGPGTRLLVL.

This clonotype was counted at least ten times. This chain uses TRBV29-1 with TRBJ2-3; TRBD1 matches at 8 bases. Trimming at V came to 7 bases and at J to 4 bases, leaving 10 bases not matched to a gene. CDR1 is SQVTM, CDR2 ANQGSEA, per germline. The length of the CDR3 is 14 residues. Here the CDR3 reads CSASRGPRPDTQYF. The CDR3 DNA is TGCAGCGCATCCAGGGGGCCCCGACCAGATACGCAGTATTTT.

This sequence joins TRBV19 and TRBJ2-1; TRBD2 agrees at 14 bases. The V segment lost 4 bases and the J segment 0 bases; nucleotides outside the gene matches: 11. The CDR3 contains 20 residues. Germline CDR1 and CDR2: LNHDA and SQIVND (reference sequence). This CDR3 reads CASSTRLAGGPASSYNEQFF. Here the CDR3 DNA reads TGTGCCAGTAGTACCCGACTAGCGGGAGGGCCAGCGAGCTCCTACAATGAGCAGTTCTTC.

This clonotype occurred once. The chain has TRBV7-6 and TRBJ2-2; 9 bases are shared with TRBD2. The ends lost 3 bases at V and 6 bases at J; junction bases unmatched: 14. The CDR3 extends over 18 amino acids. Per the germline V gene, CDR1 is SGHVS and CDR2 is FNYEAQ. The CDR3 loop is CASSLFSTSGGPPGELFF. DNA of the CDR3: TGTGCCAGCAGCTTGTTTTCGACTAGCGGCGGTCCCCCCGGGGAGCTGTTTTTT.

By sample fraction, this clonotype is large. The chain combines TRBV19 with TRBJ2-2; either TRBD1 or TRBD2 may fit D (5 bases each). The V gene lost 7 bases and the J gene lost 0 bases, with 21 bases spanning the gap. Germline lookup yields CDR1 LNHDA and CDR2 SQIVND (reference sequence). This CDR3 is built from 18 residues. CDR3 sequence reads: CASTLLGVWGTNTGELFF. The CDR3 DNA reads TGTGCCAGTACCCTACTGGGGGTCTGGGGTACGAACACCGGGGAGCTGTTTTTT.

This clonotype was picked up many times. The chain couples TRBV7-9 to TRBJ1-5; a weak D match, TRBD1 (6 bases). CDR3 length: 13 amino acids. V was pared by 1 base and J by 7 bases, with 8 bases between. CDR1 and CDR2 (germline): SEHNR, FQNEAQ (reference sequence). Here the CDR3 reads CASSLDQGQPQHF. The CDR3 DNA reads as TGTGCCAGCAGCTTAGATCAGGGGCAGCCCCAGCATTTT.

This clonotype was seen many times. The chain couples TRBV5-1 to TRBJ2-7; 9 bases fit TRBD2. From germline, CDR1 is SGHRS and CDR2 YFSETQ. The CDR3 sequence is 14 residues long. V was pared by 5 bases and J by 2 bases, with 5 bases of the junction left unmatched. CDR3 DNA: TGCGCCAGCAGAGAAGCGGGAGGAACCTACGAGCAGTACTTC. Translated: CASREAGGTYEQYF.

This clonotype has at least ten counts. The chain employs TRBV12-3 or TRBV12-4 and TRBJ1-6; possibly TRBD1 for D (6 bases). This CDR3 spans 14 amino acids. V lost 3 bases and J lost 10, with 13 bases in between. This chain's CDR3 is CASSFTGRNSPLHF. DNA for the CDR3: TGTGCCAGCAGTTTTACAGGGCGCAACTCACCCCTCCACTTT.

This clonotype is medium-sized (0.01 to 0.1%). The V and J genes are TRBV28 and TRBJ2-7; D remains ambiguous. From germline, CDR1 is MDHEN and CDR2 SYDVKM. V lost 5 bases, J lost 3 bases, and 8 bases lay in between. The CDR3 covers 12 residues. CDR3 sequence (DNA): TGTGCCAGCAGTACCAGGAGCTACGAGCAGTACTTC. Amino acids: CASSTRSYEQYF. The complete variable domain, with remaining parts taken from reference TRBV28 and TRBJ2-7, reads DVKVTQSSRYLVKRTGEKVFLECVQDMDHENMFWYRQDPGLGLRLIYFSYDVKMKEKGDIPEGYSVSREKKERFSLILESASTNQTSMYLCASSTRSYEQYFGPGTRLTVT.

This clonotype appeared many times. V is TRBV28 and J is TRBJ2-3; D uncertain. The germline V gene encodes CDR1 MDHEN and CDR2 SYDVKM. Trimming stripped 0 bases from V and 5 bases from J, with 9 bases between. This CDR3 comprises 14 residues. The CDR3 DNA reads TGTGCCAGCAGTTTATGGGAGATGGGAGATACGCAGTATTTT. As protein: CASSLWEMGDTQYF.

In this sample, this clonotype is medium-sized. The CDR3 spells CSTGTSGRKETQYF. In nucleotides, the CDR3 is TGCAGCACGGGGACTAGCGGGAGGAAAGAGACCCAGTACTTC. This rearrangement joins TRBV29-1 to TRBJ2-5; 15 nucleotides line up with TRBD2. The CDR3 spans 14 residues. After removal of 8 bases from V and 3 bases from J, the junction contained 4 bases not matched to a gene. The germline V gene encodes CDR1 SQVTM and CDR2 ANQGSEA.

This clonotype was seen at least ten times. The chain carries TRBV21-1 and TRBJ2-1. TRBV21-1 is designated a pseudogene. This CDR3 comprises 11 residues. CDR3 sequence (DNA): TGTGCCAGCAGCAAAGTCCGTGAGCAGTTCTTC. It translates to CASSKVREQFF.

This clonotype was found many times. This chain's CDR3 is CASSHDRGPYEQYF. The CDR3 DNA follows: TGTGCCAGCAGCCATGACAGGGGACCCTACGAGCAGTACTTC. V gene TRBV11-2 combines with J gene TRBJ2-7; the match to TRBD1 covers 8 bases. V dropped 5 bases and J dropped 2; count of bases not matched to a gene: 5. The CDR3 covers 14 residues. The germline gives CDR1 SGHAT, CDR2 FQNNGV. Combining the CDR3 with reference TRBV11-2 and TRBJ2-7 gives the whole variable domain EAGVAQSPRYKIIEKRQSVAFWCNPISGHATLYWYQQILGQGPKLLIQFQNNGVVDDSQLPKDRFSAERLKGVDSTLKIQPAKLEDSAVYLCASSHDRGPYEQYFGPGTRLTVT.

This clonotype has ten or more counts. The chain joins TRBV6-1 to TRBJ1-2, with D unclear. Germline CDR1 MNHNS, CDR2 SASEGT. The CDR3 has 16 residues. The V end was cut by 2 bases, the J end by 4 bases, with 17 bases between. Here the CDR3 reads CASSETDRPQIYGYTF. The DNA of the CDR3 is TGTGCCAGCAGTGAAACGGACCGACCTCAAATCTATGGCTACACCTTC.

Within the sample, this clonotype is medium-sized. V and J are TRBV9 and TRBJ2-5, with D possibly TRBD1 on 5 matching bases. With 2 bases removed from V and 5 bases from J, the gap between germline ends came to 16 bases. The length of the CDR3 is 15 residues. CDR1 is SGDLS, CDR2 YYNGEE, per germline. CDR3 amino acids: CASSVRGQEIETQYF. In DNA, the CDR3 is TGTGCCAGCAGCGTTAGAGGACAAGAGATCGAGACCCAGTACTTC.

In its sample, this clonotype ranks as medium-sized. V is TRBV3-1 and J is TRBJ1-1; 7 nucleotides match TRBD1. CDR3 length: 14 amino acids. After removal of 0 bases from V and 11 bases from J, the junction contained 9 bases not matched to a gene. Germline-derived CDR1 and CDR2 are LGHDT and YNNKEL (reference sequence). The CDR3 DNA reads as TGTGCCAGCAGCCAAGATCAGGGGGGCAGATATGCTTTCTTT. Protein sequence: CASSQDQGGRYAFF.

This clonotype was seen many times. The chain combines TRBV15 with TRBJ2-3, with 7 nucleotides matching TRBD2. This CDR3 is built from 16 residues. V dropped 3 bases and J dropped 0; count of bases not matched to a gene: 6. The germline CDR1 and CDR2 sequences are LNHNV and YYDKDF (reference sequence). The CDR3 nucleotides are TGTGCCACCAGCAGGGGGCGGGGGAGTAGCACAGATACGCAGTATTTT. This codes for CATSRGRGSSTDTQYF.

Judged by abundance, this clonotype is medium-sized. The genes are TRBV20-1 and TRBJ2-3; D perhaps matches TRBD2 (6 bases). V lost 6 bases, J lost 4 bases, and 17 bases lay in between. The germline V gene has CDR1 DFQATT and CDR2 SNEGSKA (reference sequence). The length of the CDR3 is 14 residues. In nucleotides, the CDR3 is TGCAGTGCGAAACAAAGCGGAGGGGCAGATACGCAGTATTTT. It encodes CSAKQSGGADTQYF.

On this clonotype itself: An end of the junction differs from the germline gene, which may be a read error. The chain recombines TRBV10-3 with TRBJ1-2; TRBD1 might be the D (5 bases). The CDR3 is 13 residues long. In germline, CDR1 is ENHRY, CDR2 SYGVKD. CDR3 region: CAISDGGPYGFTF. In nucleotides, the CDR3 is TGTGCTATCAGTGATGGGGGACCCTATGGCTTCACCTTC.

This clonotype occurred many times. The chain carries TRBV7-9 and TRBJ2-7, with D hard to call. Germline CDR1 is SEHNR and CDR2 is FQNEAQ (reference sequence). The CDR3 loop spans 11 amino acids. V shed 9 bases and J shed 3 bases, with 9 bases lying between them. CDR3 region: CASEKSYEQYF. In DNA form, the CDR3 reads TGTGCCAGTGAGAAAAGCTACGAGCAGTACTTC.

This clonotype is labeled as medium-sized (0.01 to 0.1%). V and J are TRBV4-2 and TRBJ2-5, with 7 bases matching TRBD1. The CDR3 has 15 residues. The junction had 4 bases not matched to a gene; V was cut back by 2 bases and J by 1 base. Germline V CDR1 and CDR2: LGHNA, YNFKEQ. The CDR3 protein is CASSQTGTAQETQYF. CDR3 DNA sequence: TGTGCCAGCAGCCAAACCGGGACAGCCCAAGAGACCCAGTACTTC.

This clonotype appeared many times. V and J are TRBV29-1 and TRBJ2-7; 9 nucleotides agree with TRBD1. J was trimmed by 0 bases and V by 3 bases; bases with no gene match: 9. The CDR3 is 16 amino acids. Germline CDR1 SQVTM, CDR2 ANQGSEA. DNA for the CDR3: TGCAGCGTTGAGCGGTTGGACAGGGGTTTCTCCTACGAGCAGTACTTC. The encoded protein is CSVERLDRGFSYEQYF.

This clonotype was seen ten or more times. The V and J genes are TRBV10-3 and TRBJ2-2, with D possibly matching TRBD2 (5 bases). The CDR3 contains 16 residues. Trimming left V 0 bases short and J 4 bases short, with 12 bases between. Germline V gene data show CDR1 as ENHRY and CDR2 as SYGVKD. This CDR3 reads CAISESDGLFTGELFF. CDR3 coding DNA: TGTGCCATCAGTGAGTCGGACGGACTTTTCACCGGGGAGCTGTTTTTT.